A selection of T cell receptor beta chains follows, all from one sample in a study of blood T cell repertoires in COVID-19. The table came from immunoSEQ multiplex PCR; TCRdb's copy has only in-frame clones and leaves some out. Among around 34,000 clones listed, roughly four fifths were seen once. Input material: peripheral blood. The receptors shown here come from a man older than 75 with active or convalescent COVID-19. Each CDR3 is given with its conserved first and last residue. Each record gives: clone size, V gene, J gene, D gene, CDR3 protein, CDR3 DNA. A D gene is named only where the DNA matches it firmly. The size field is filled for only some rows; it gives once, few, many or a size class.

.	TRBV13	TRBJ2-7	.	CASSLNQGPYEQYF	TGTGCCAGCAGCTTAAATCAGGGGCCCTACGAGCAGTACTTC
.	TRBV21-1	TRBJ1-5	.	CASSSGPSHNQPQHF	TGTGCCAGCAGCAGCGGCCCCTCCCACAATCAGCCCCAGCATTTT
once	TRBV7-9	TRBJ1-5	.	CASSWGENQPQHF	TGTGCCAGCAGCTGGGGAGAAAATCAGCCCCAGCATTTT
.	TRBV7-7	TRBJ2-7	.	CASSPGSNLGEQYF	TGTGCTAGCAGCCCCGGGTCGAACCTGGGCGAGCAGTACTTC
.	TRBV15	TRBJ1-5	.	CATSRRTAGQPQHF	TGTGCCACCAGCAGAAGGACTGCGGGGCAGCCCCAGCATTTT
.	TRBV18	TRBJ1-5	.	CASSPDTYQPQHF	TGTGCCAGCTCACCGGACACATATCAGCCCCAGCATTTT
.	TRBV11-3	TRBJ2-5	TRBD2	CASSSDSGLAFETQYF	TGTGCCAGCAGCTCAGACTCGGGACTAGCGTTTGAGACCCAGTACTTC
.	TRBV18	TRBJ1-4	.	CASSPELGGVRSTNEKLFF	TGTGCCAGCTCACCGGAGCTAGGCGGTGTTCGATCAACTAATGAAAAACTGTTTTTT
.	TRBV14	TRBJ2-1	TRBD2	CASSQGPRLAGRDEQFF	TGTGCCAGCAGCCAAGGTCCTAGGCTAGCGGGACGGGATGAGCAGTTCTTC
few	TRBV7-2	TRBJ2-1	.	CASSYKGGASLYNEQFF	TGTGCCAGCAGCTACAAAGGTGGGGCTAGTCTCTACAATGAGCAGTTCTTC
.	TRBV6-1	TRBJ2-2	TRBD2	CASSDLAGATGELFF	TGTGCCAGCAGTGATCTAGCGGGAGCCACCGGGGAGCTGTTTTTT
.	TRBV5-1	TRBJ2-1	.	CASSAGLFNQDEQFF	TGCGCCAGCAGCGCGGGACTTTTCAATCAGGATGAGCAGTTCTTC
.	TRBV27	TRBJ2-1	.	CASSSRGFEQTDNEQFF	TGTGCCAGCAGCAGCCGGGGGTTTGAGCAGACGGACAATGAGCAGTTCTTC
.	TRBV28	TRBJ2-2	.	CASSPDSDLNTGELFF	TGTGCCAGCAGTCCGGACAGCGATCTCAACACCGGGGAGCTGTTTTTT
.	TRBV28	TRBJ1-5	.	CASMPGGNQLQHF	TGTGCCAGCATGCCGGGGGGAAATCAGCTGCAGCATTTT
.	TRBV4-3	TRBJ1-2	.	CASSQDRSQGRRGSGYTF	TGCGCCAGCAGCCAAGATCGGAGCCAGGGTAGAAGAGGAAGTGGCTACACCTTC
.	TRBV11-3	TRBJ2-1	.	CASSLGELYSYNEQFF	TGTGCCAGCAGCTTAGGAGAGCTGTACTCCTACAATGAGCAGTTCTTC
once	TRBV11-3	TRBJ2-7	TRBD2	CASSLARLAGRSAHEQYF	TGTGCCAGCAGCTTAGCCCGACTAGCGGGACGATCGGCCCACGAGCAGTACTTC